The subject of this entry is one T cell receptor (beta chain). The data were taken from a study of identical twins. TCRdb independently ran MiXCR on the 5' RACE reads; one entry per CDR3 protein. Altogether around 570,000 distinct CDR3 sequences are present, roughly 9.5% being singletons, with the ten largest covering approximately 3.2%. Trimming left V 10 bases short and J 17 bases short, with 23 bases between. From germline, CDR1 is MNHGY and CDR2 SVAAGI. This CDR3 has 12 residues. These data also featured in a second study, about yellow fever vaccine responses in identical twins.

Source material: PBMCs. The TCR was taken from a woman between 18 and 29 years old in good health. The chain has TRBV6-9 and TRBJ2-2, with D perhaps TRBD2 (6 bases). As DNA, the CDR3 is TGTGCCACGGTGGTGACATGGGACTCTTTATTTTTT. The encoded protein is CATVVTWDSLFF.